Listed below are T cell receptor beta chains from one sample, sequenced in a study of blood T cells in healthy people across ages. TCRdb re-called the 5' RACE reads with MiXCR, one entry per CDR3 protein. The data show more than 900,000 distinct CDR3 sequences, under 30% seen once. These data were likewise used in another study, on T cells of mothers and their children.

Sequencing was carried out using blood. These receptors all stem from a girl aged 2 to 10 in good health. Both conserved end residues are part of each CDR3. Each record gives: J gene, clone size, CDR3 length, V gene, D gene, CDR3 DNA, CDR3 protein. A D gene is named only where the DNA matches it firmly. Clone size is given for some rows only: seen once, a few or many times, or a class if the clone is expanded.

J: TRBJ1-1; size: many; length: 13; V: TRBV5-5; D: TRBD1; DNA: TGTGCCAGCAGCCCGACAGGGTTCACTGAAGCTTTCTTT; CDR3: CASSPTGFTEAFF
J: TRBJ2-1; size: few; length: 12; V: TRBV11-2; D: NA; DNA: TGTGCCAGCGGATCTCCGGTCGATGAGCAGTTCTTC; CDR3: CASGSPVDEQFF
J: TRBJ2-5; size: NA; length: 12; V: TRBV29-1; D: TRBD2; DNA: TGCAGCGCCGGGAGGAGGGATGAGACCCAGTACTTC; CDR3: CSAGRRDETQYF
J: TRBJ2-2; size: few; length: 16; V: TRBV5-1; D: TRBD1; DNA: TGCGCCAGCAGCCGGTCGGGACAGGGAAACACCGGGGAGCTGTTTTTT; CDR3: CASSRSGQGNTGELFF
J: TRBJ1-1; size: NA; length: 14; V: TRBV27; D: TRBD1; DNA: TGTGCCAGCAGACACAGGGGGCAGGGCACTGAAGCTTTCTTT; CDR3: CASRHRGQGTEAFF
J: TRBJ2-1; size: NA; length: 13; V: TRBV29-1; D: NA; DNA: TGCAGCGTGGGACTCCCCTCCTACAATGAGCAGTTCTTC; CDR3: CSVGLPSYNEQFF
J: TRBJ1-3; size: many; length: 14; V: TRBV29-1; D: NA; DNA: TGCAGCGTACGGACAGTCAGCTCTGGAAACACCATATATTTT; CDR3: CSVRTVSSGNTIYF
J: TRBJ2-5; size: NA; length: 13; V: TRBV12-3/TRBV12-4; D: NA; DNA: TGTGCCAGCGGGAGAGGGGCCCAAGAGACCCAGTACTTC; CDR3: CASGRGAQETQYF
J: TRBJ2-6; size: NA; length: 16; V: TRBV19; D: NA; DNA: TGTGCCAGTAGTGTCGCAGGTAGATCAGGGGCCAACGTCCTGACTTTC; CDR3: CASSVAGRSGANVLTF
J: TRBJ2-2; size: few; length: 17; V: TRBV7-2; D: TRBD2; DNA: TGTGCCAGCAGCTTAGGTGGTAGCGGGAGTTGGACCGGGGAGCTGTTTTTT; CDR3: CASSLGGSGSWTGELFF
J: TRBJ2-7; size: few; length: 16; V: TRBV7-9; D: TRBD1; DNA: TGTGCCAGCAGCTTAGATCGGGGACAGGGGGTTTACGAGCAGTACTTC; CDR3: CASSLDRGQGVYEQYF